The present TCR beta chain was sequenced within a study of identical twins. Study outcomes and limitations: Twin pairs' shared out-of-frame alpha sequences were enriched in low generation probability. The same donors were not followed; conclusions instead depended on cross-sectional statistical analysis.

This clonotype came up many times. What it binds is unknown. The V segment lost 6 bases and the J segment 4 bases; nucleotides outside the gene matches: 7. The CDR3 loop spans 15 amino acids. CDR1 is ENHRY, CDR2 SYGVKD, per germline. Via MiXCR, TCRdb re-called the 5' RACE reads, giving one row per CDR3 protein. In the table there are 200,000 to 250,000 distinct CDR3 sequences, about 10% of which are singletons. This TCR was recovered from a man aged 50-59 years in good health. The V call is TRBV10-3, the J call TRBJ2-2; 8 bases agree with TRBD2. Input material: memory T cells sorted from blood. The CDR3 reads CAIRTGTSTTGELFF. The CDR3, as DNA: TGTGCCATCAGGACCGGGACTAGTACCACCGGGGAGCTGTTTTTT.